This TCR beta chain was retrieved from a study of CD8+ T cells in alopecia areata. Study observations and caveats: Normal scalp showed lower clonality than lesional scalp, especially alopecia totalis/universalis.

In the case of this clone: Its specificity is unknown.

PBMCs were stained for CD3, CD4 and CD8, and CD4+ and CD8+ T cells were sorted. Extracted RNA was reverse transcribed, and the resulting cDNA served as sequencing template. This table comes from immunoSEQ multiplex PCR, and its TCRdb copy is limited to in-frame clones, with some not included. The sample has about 150,000 clones, 85% to 90% seen once. From germline, CDR1 is SGHNT and CDR2 YYREEE (reference sequence). This CDR3 has 12 residues. Between the trimmed V and J ends, which lost 0 bases and 10 bases, there was a span of 8 bases. The chain links TRBV5-4 to TRBJ2-1; TRBD1 is a possible D gene (5 bases). Sequencing was performed on CD8+ T cells sorted from blood, taken at week 0. The TCR was taken from a human donor with alopecia areata. The DNA for the CDR3 is TGTGCCAGCAGCTTGGGGGCAGGGGAGCAGTTCTTC. It encodes CASSLGAGEQFF.